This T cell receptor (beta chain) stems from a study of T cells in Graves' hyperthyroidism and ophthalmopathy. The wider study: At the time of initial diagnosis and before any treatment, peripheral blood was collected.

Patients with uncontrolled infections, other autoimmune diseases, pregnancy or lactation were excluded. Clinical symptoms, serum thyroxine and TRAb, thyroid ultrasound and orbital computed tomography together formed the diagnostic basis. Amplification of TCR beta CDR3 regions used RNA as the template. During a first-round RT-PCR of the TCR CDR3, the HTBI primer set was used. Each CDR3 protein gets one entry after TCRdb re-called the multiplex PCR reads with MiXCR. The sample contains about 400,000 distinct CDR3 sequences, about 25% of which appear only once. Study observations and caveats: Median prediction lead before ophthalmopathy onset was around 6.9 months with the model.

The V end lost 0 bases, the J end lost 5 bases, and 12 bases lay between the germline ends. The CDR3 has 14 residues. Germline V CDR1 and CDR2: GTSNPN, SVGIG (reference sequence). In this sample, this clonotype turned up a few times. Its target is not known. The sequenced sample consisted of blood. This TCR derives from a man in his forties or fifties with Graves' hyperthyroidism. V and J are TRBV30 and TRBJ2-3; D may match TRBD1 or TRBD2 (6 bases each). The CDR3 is CAWSVGGSVDTQYF. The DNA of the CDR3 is TGTGCCTGGAGTGTAGGGGGGAGCGTAGATACGCAGTATTTT.